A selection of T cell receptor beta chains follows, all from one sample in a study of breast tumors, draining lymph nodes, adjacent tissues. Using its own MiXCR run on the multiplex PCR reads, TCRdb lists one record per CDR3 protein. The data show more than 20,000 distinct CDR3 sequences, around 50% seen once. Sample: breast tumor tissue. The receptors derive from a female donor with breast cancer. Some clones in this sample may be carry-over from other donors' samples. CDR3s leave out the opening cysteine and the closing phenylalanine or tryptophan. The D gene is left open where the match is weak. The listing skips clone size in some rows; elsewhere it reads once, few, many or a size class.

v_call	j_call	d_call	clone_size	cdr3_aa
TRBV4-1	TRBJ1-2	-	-	ASSQDITPSDGYT
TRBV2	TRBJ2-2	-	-	ASRGTAANTGELF
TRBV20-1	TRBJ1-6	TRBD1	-	SVLPGQGYSPLH
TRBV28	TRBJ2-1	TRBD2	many	ASSSLAGAAGEQF
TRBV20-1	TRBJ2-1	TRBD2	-	SAPGTSVNEQF
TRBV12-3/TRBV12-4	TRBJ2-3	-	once	ASSLTDTQY
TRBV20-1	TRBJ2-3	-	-	SERETTQY
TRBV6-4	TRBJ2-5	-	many	ASRGPSQETQY
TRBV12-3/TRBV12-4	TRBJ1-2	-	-	ASSLGGSGYGYT
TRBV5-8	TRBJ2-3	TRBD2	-	ASTNLAGGPRTDTQY
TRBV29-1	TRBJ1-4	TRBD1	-	SVGQGPHANEKLF
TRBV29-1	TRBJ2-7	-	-	SVVTGYDEQY
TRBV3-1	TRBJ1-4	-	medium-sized	ASSHRSTTNEKLF
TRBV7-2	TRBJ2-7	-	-	ASSLTGTNFYEQY
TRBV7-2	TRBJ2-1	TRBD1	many	ASSLVVTGGANNEQF
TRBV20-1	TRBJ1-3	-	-	SAGDKNSGNTIY
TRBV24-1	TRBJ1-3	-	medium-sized	ATENSSGNTIY
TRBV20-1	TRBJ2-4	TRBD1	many	SARAGQPKNIQY
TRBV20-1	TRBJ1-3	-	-	SASYPGTVSGNTIY
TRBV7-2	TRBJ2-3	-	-	ASSRDGSTDTQY
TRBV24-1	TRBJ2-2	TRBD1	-	ATSERPGQGITGELF
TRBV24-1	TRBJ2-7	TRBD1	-	AAVRGQGATYEQY
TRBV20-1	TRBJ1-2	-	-	SARQVGRRGSGYT
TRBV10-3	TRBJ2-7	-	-	ASRALSSYEQY
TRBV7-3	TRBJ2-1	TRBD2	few	ASSLWGGSSYNEQF
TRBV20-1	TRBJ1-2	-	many	SARVGGGYGYT
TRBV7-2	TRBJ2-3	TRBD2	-	ASSQAVSGGADTQY
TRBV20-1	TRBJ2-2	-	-	SARAENTGELF
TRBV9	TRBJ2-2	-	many	ASSGPSTGELF
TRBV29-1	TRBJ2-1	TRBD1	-	SSRGTGRNNEQF
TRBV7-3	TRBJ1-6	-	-	ASRYGTSPLH
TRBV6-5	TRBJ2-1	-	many	ASSQGVGREAYNEQF
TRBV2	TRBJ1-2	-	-	ASSLEGARGYT
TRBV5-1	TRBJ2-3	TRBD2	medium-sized	ASSSSGRTDTQY
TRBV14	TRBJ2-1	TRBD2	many	ASSGASGRMMQF
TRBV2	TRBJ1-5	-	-	ASSEALGGYQPQH
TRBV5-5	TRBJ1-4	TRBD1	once	ASSLAGQGMRNEKLF
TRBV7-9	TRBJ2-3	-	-	ASSLVRDITDTQY
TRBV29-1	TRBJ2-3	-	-	SAWGWADTQY
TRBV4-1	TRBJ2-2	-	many	ASSQGFGELF
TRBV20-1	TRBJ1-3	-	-	SASGQIPGNTIY
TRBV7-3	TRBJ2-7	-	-	ASRYGTARNEQY
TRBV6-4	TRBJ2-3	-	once	ASSDSTVGTQY
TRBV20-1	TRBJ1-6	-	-	SVGPTSVLH
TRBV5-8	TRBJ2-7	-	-	ASSPLAGLSYEQY
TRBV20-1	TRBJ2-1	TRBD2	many	SARDPSGGAGQF
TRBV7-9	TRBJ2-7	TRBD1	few	ASSFRQGTSEQY
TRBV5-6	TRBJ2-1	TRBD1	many	ASSLGTGGYNEQF
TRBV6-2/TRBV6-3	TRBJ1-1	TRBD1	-	ASRIQGALITF
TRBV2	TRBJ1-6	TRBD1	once	ASRARGGMASPLH
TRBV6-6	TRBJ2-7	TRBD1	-	AIRTGAAYEQY
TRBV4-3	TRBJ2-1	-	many	ASSQGSAGPYNEQF